This T cell receptor (gamma chain) stems from a study of gamma-delta chains in newborns, infants, children. TCRdb reprocessed the reads through CATT. The sample lists more than 950 gamma-chain clones, under 60% seen once, with 23% in the top ten. This CDR3 contains 19 residues. V dropped 0 bases and J dropped 4; count of bases not matched to a gene: 9. Per germline, CDR1 GITISATS and CDR2 ISYDGTV (reference sequence). This chain links TRGV9 with TRGJP. TCRdb carries no J gene annotation; the J gene was assigned here by matching the DNA with germline. This clonotype was obtained from a child who was a newborn, infant or young child, either healthy, febrile or measles-vaccinated (not recorded which). Sequencing used blood. CDR3: CALWEVLATQELGKKIKVF. The CDR3 nucleotides read TGTGCCTTGTGGGAGGTGCTGGCGACTCAAGAGTTGGGCAAAAAAATCAAGGTATTT.